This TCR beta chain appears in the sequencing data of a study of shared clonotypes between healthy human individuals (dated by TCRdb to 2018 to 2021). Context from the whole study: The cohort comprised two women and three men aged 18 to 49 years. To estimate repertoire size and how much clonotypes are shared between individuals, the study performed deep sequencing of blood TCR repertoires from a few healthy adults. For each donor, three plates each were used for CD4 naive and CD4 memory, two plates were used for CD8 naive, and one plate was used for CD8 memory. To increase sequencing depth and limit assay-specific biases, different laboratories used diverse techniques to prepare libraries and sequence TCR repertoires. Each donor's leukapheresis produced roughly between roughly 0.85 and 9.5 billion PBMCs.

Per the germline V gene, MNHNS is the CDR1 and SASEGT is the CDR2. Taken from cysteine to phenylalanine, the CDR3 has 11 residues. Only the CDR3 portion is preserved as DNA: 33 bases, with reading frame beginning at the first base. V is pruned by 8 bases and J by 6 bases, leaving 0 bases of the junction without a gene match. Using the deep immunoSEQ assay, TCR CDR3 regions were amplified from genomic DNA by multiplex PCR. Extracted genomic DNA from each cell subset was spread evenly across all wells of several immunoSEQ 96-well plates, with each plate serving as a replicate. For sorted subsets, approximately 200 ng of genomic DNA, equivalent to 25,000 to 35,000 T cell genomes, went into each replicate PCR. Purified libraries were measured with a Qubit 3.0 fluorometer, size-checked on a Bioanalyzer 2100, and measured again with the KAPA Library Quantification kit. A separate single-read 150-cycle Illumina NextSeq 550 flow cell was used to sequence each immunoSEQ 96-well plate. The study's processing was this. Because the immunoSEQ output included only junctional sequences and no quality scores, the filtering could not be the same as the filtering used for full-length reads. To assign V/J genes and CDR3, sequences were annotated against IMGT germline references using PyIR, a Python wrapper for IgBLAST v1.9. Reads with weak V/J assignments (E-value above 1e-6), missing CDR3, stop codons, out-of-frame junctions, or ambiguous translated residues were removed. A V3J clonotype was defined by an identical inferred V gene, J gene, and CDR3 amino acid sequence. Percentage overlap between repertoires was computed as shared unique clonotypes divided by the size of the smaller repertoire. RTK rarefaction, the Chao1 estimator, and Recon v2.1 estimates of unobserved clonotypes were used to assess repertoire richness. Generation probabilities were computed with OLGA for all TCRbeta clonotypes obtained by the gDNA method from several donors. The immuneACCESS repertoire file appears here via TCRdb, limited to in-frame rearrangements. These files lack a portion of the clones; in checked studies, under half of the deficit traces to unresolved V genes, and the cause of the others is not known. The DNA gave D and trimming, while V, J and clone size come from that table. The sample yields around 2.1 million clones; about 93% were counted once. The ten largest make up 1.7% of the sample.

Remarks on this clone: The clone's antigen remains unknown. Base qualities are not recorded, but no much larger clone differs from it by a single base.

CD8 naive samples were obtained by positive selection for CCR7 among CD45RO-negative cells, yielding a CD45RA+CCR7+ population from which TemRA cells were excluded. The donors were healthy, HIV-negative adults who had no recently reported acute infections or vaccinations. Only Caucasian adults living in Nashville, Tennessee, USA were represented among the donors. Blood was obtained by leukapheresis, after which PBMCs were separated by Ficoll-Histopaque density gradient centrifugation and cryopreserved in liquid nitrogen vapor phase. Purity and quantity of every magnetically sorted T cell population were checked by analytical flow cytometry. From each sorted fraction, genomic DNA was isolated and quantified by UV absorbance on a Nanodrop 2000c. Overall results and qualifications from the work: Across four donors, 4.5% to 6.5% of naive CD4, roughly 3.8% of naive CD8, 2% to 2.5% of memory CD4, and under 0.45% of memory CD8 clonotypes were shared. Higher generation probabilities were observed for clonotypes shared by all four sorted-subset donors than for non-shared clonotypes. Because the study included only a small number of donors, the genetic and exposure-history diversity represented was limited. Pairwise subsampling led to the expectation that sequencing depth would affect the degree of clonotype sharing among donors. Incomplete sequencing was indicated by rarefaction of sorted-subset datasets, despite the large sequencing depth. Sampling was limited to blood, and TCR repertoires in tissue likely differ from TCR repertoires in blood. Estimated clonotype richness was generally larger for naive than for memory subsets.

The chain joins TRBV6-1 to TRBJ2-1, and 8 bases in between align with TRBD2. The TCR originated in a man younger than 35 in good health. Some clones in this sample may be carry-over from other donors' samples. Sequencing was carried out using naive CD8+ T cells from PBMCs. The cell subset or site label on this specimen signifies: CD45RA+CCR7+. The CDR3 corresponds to CASGLANEQFF. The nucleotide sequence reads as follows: TGTGCCAGCGGACTAGCCAATGAGCAGTTCTTC.